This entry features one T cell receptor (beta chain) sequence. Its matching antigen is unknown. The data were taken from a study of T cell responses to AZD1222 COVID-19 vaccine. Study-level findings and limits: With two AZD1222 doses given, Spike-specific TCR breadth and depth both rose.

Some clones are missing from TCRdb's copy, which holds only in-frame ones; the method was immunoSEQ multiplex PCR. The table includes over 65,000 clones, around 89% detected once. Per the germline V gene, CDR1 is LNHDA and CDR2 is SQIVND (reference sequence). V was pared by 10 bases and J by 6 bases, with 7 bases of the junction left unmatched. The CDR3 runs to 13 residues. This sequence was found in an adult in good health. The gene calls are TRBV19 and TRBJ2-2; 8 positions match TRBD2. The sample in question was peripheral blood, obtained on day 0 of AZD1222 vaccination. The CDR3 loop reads CATLSGGPGELFF. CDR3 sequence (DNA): TGTGCCACCCTCTCGGGGGGGCCCGGGGAGCTGTTTTTT.